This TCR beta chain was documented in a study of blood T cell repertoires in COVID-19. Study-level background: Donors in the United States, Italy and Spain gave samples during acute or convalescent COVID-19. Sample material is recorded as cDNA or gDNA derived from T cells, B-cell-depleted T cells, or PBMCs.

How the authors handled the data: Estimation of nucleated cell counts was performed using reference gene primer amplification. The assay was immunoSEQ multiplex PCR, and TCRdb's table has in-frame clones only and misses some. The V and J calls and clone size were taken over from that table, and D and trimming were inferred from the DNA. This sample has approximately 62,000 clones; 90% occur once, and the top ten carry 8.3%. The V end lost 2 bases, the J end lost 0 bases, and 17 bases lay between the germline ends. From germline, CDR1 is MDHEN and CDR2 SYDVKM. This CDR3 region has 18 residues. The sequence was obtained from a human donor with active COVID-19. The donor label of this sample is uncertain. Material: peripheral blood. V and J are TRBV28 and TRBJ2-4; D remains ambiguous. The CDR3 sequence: CASSLDHRSRLAKNIQYF. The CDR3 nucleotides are TGTGCCAGCAGTTTAGATCACCGGAGCCGACTAGCCAAAAACATTCAGTACTTC.